The T cell receptor (beta chain) under discussion was sequenced for a study of regulatory T cells in long-lasting Graves disease. This clonotype occurred a few times. The germline CDR1 and CDR2 sequences are MNHEY and SVGAGI. There are 15 residues in the CDR3. The V end lost 2 bases, the J end lost 3 bases, and 14 bases lay between the germline ends. Time point noted: persistent/refractory GD, antithyroid drugs over 5 years with positive TRAb. The TCR library was made from RNA that had been extracted from PBMCs in TRIzol. Patients were from an endocrinology department in Xi'an, China. iRepertoire HTBI primers and Arm-PCR of CDR3 regions built TCR beta libraries. TCRdb reanalysed the multiplex PCR reads using MiXCR and keeps one entry per CDR3 protein. The table lists hundreds of thousands of distinct CDR3 sequences, about 20% of them singletons.

The sequence derives from a female donor with Graves disease. This sequence joins TRBV6-5 and TRBJ2-7; possibly TRBD1 for D (5 bases). Sequences were derived from peripheral blood mononuclear cells (PBMCs), sampled when the disease was refractory, from a patient treated with antithyroid drugs. DNA of the CDR3: TGTGCCAGCAGTTACGCGGACAAAAGGGGCTACGAGCAGTACTTC. This gives the protein CASSYADKRGYEQYF.